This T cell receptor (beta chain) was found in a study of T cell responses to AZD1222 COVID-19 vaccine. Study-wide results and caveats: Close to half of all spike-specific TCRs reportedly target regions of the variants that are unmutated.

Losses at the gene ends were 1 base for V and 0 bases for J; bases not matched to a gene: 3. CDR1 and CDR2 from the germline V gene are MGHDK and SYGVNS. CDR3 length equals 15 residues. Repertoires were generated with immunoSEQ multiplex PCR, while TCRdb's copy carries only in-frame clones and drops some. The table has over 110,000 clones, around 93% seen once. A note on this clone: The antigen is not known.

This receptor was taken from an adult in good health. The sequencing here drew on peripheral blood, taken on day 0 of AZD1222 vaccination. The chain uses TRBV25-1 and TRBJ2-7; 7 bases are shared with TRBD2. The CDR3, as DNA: TGTGCCAGCAGTGAATGGGGCGGGAGCTCCTACGAGCAGTACTTC. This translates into CASSEWGGSSYEQYF.